This T cell receptor (beta chain) came from a study of blood T cell repertoires in COVID-19. Study overall: Sample material is recorded as cDNA or gDNA derived from T cells, B-cell-depleted T cells, or PBMCs.

V shed 4 bases and J 2 bases; nucleotides not matched to a gene: 10. This CDR3 region has 17 residues. Germline CDR1 reads SGHDN; CDR2 reads FVKESK. Cohorts were determined from participant-reported clinical history. Two negative PCRs, clearance, or symptom resolution were required of recovered Cohort 3 donors. The data were produced by immunoSEQ multiplex PCR, yet TCRdb's version contains in-frame clones alone and is incomplete. Seen here are a few hundred thousand clones, more than 75% observed once, and the top ten hold more than 0.95%. The sample consisted of PBMCs or T cells enriched from blood (not recorded which). The gene calls are TRBV14 and TRBJ2-2, with 7 bases identical to TRBD1. This TCR was recovered from a woman aged 18-35 years who had recovered from COVID-19. The CDR3 here is CASSRKSGTANTGELFF. Written as DNA, the CDR3 is TGTGCCAGCAGCCGGAAATCCGGGACAGCAAACACCGGGGAGCTGTTTTTT.